The 32 T cell receptor beta chains given below trace back to one sample, sequenced in a study of shared T cell receptors in the human thymus. Clones were sequenced by immunoSEQ multiplex PCR, and TCRdb holds only the in-frame ones, with some missing. There are roughly 550,000 clones in the sample; about four fifths occur only once, and about 0.014% lies in the top ten. These data also featured in a second study, about human thymus T cells.

Sequencing input: thymocytes. Receptors originate from a boy in the first two years of life with a congenital heart defect.

This clone was detected a few times. The CDR3 loop is CASSFDKGASYNEQFF. The DNA for the CDR3 is TGCGCCAGCAGCTTTGACAAGGGGGCCTCCTACAATGAGCAGTTCTTC. The rearrangement uses TRBV5-1 and TRBJ2-1, with 7 bases identical to TRBD1. The CDR3 totals 16 residues. V dropped 2 bases and J dropped 0; count of bases not matched to a gene: 5. CDR1 and CDR2 from the germline V gene are SGHRS and YFSETQ.

V is TRBV7-2 and J is TRBJ2-7; maybe TRBD2 (5 bases). This CDR3 is 13 amino acids long. Germline V gene data show CDR1 as SGHTA and CDR2 as FQGNSA. Trimming took off 5 bases at V and 3 bases at J, with 11 bases between the two ends. The CDR3 nucleotides read TGTGCCAGCAGCCAACGGGCGGGCTACGAGCAGTACTTC. Protein sequence: CASSQRAGYEQYF.

V is TRBV29-1 and J is TRBJ2-7, with D possibly being TRBD1 (5 bases). Germline loops: CDR1 SQVTM, CDR2 ANQGSEA. The CDR3 is 12 residues long. V shed 7 bases and J shed 6 bases, with 16 bases lying between them. The CDR3 sequence: CSAAGPQGEQYF. Written as DNA, the CDR3 is TGCAGCGCCGCCGGGCCTCAGGGCGAGCAGTACTTC.

V is TRBV7-8 and J is TRBJ2-4; 9 bases are a match to TRBD1. The CDR3 runs 14 residues. Trimming at V came to 3 bases and at J to 8 bases, leaving 5 bases not matched to a gene. Per the germline V gene, CDR1 is SGHVS and CDR2 is FQNEAQ. The CDR3 DNA is TGTGCCAGCAGCTTTGACAGGGGGGGGTACATTCAGTACTTC. It is translated as CASSFDRGGYIQYF.

The CDR3 coding sequence is TGTGCCAGCAGTTTCGACAGGGGACGCAAGGACACTGAAGCTTTCTTT. It codes for CASSFDRGRKDTEAFF. The V and J genes are TRBV28 and TRBJ1-1, with 8 nucleotides matching TRBD1. The CDR3 is 16 amino acids. The germline V gene encodes CDR1 MDHEN and CDR2 SYDVKM. V was clipped by 3 bases and J by 3 bases; unmatched bases: 9.

This chain links TRBV2 with TRBJ2-3; D uncertain. The V gene lost 6 bases and the J gene lost 3 bases, with 13 bases spanning the gap. The CDR3 consists of 14 residues. The V gene's germline CDR1 is SNHLY and CDR2 FYNNEI. CDR3 sequence (DNA): TGTGCCAGCAGCCCCGCTGCAGGAACAGATACGCAGTATTTT. Protein sequence: CASSPAAGTDTQYF.

This clone was seen once. This rearrangement joins TRBV10-1 to TRBJ2-7, with a weak D call TRBD1 (6 bases). The CDR3 loop spans 17 amino acids. Trimming removed 6 bases at V and 0 bases at J, with 21 bases between. From germline, CDR1 is WNHNN and CDR2 SYGVQD (reference sequence). In DNA form, the CDR3 reads TGCGCCAGCAGCCCCCCACCACGACAGGCCGCCTCCTACGAGCAGTACTTC. Encoded protein: CASSPPPRQAASYEQYF.

This chain uses TRBV7-2 with TRBJ2-7, with 11 bases lining up with TRBD2. Germline CDR1 is SGHTA and CDR2 is FQGNSA. The CDR3 contains 15 residues. The V segment lost 5 bases and the J segment 0 bases; nucleotides outside the gene matches: 3. CDR3: CASSPGTSGSYEQYF. The CDR3 bases are TGTGCCAGCAGCCCCGGGACTAGCGGCTCCTACGAGCAGTACTTC.

This clone is a singleton in its sample. The rearrangement joins TRBV6-4 to TRBJ2-7, with 13 positions matching TRBD2. Unmatched junction bases numbered 4, after V lost 4 bases and J lost 4 bases. CDR1 and CDR2 from the germline V gene are MRHNA and SNTAGT. The CDR3 sequence is 15 residues long. As DNA, the CDR3 is TGTGCCAGCAGTGTAGAGACTAGCGGGAGGTACGAGCAGTACTTC. Translating gives CASSVETSGRYEQYF.

The rearrangement joins TRBV7-2 to TRBJ2-1; 7 bases are shared with TRBD2. J lost 6 bases, V lost 5 bases, and 10 bases had no gene match. This CDR3 spans 15 amino acids. CDR1 and CDR2 (germline): SGHTA, FQGNSA. The CDR3 DNA follows: TGTGCCAGCAGCCTCATACAATGGGGGGGCAATGAGCAGTTCTTC. Protein: CASSLIQWGGNEQFF.

This chain uses TRBV15 with TRBJ1-1, with 10 bases lining up with TRBD1. J lost 3 bases, V lost 5 bases, and 21 bases had no gene match. There are 20 residues in the CDR3. Germline assignment: CDR1 LNHNV and CDR2 YYDKDF (reference sequence). DNA of the CDR3: TGTGCCACCAGCCATGCCGGGACAGGGGTTTCAAGTGTGGTTTACACTGAAGCTTTCTTT. Its translation: CATSHAGTGVSSVVYTEAFF.

This clone was detected only a few times. The chain links TRBV20-1 to TRBJ2-4; tentative D call: TRBD2 (5 bases). Germline V gives CDR1 DFQATT, CDR2 SNEGSKA (reference sequence). CDR3 length equals 11 residues. V lost 7 bases and J 6 bases, leaving 10 bases between the germline ends. The CDR3 nucleotides are TGCAGTGTTCCGGGGAGAAACATTCAGTACTTC. Residues: CSVPGRNIQYF.

The table lists this clone with a few counts. This chain connects TRBV7-9 to TRBJ1-2; no clear D. Germline V gene lookup returns CDR1 SEHNR and CDR2 FQNEAQ (reference sequence). The CDR3 runs to 14 residues. The V and J ends lost 2 bases and 3 bases respectively, with 10 bases between them. Here the CDR3 reads CASSLRYSHYGYTF. The DNA for the CDR3 is TGTGCCAGCAGCTTACGCTACAGTCACTATGGCTACACCTTC.

The chain joins TRBV4-3 to TRBJ1-1; D is unclear. CDR1 is LGHNA, CDR2 YSLEER, per germline. The CDR3 extends over 13 amino acids. V shed 0 bases and J shed 3 bases, with 5 bases lying between them. The CDR3 spells CASSQDLHTEAFF. Here the CDR3 DNA reads TGCGCCAGCAGCCAAGATCTTCACACTGAAGCTTTCTTT.

This rearrangement joins TRBV11-2 to TRBJ2-7, with 7 bases lining up with TRBD2. The CDR3 is 15 amino acids. CDR1 SGHAT and CDR2 FQNNGV come from the germline V gene. V was clipped by 1 base and J by 2 bases; unmatched bases: 5. The CDR3, as DNA: TGTGCCAGCAGCTTAGGGACTAGGCGGACCTACGAGCAGTACTTC. Its translation is CASSLGTRRTYEQYF.

About this clone itself: The DNA is omitted, as the CDR3 cannot be located on it reliably, and the CDR3 follows TCRdb's listing. The chain joins TRBV28 to TRBJ2-7; TRBD2 is the table's D call, not checked against the DNA. The CDR3 is 14 amino acids long, termini counted. From germline, CDR1 is MDHEN and CDR2 SYDVKM. CDR3 amino acids: CASSLERDGYEQYF.

This clone has a handful of counts. The chain combines TRBV28 with TRBJ2-4; D is perhaps TRBD1 (5 bases). The V end lost 7 bases, the J end lost 0 bases, and 10 bases lay between the germline ends. This CDR3 is 14 amino acids long. Germline assignment: CDR1 MDHEN and CDR2 SYDVKM. CDR3 residues: CASTGQLAKNIQYF. The CDR3 region has the DNA TGTGCCAGCACCGGACAACTAGCCAAAAACATTCAGTACTTC.

V usage is TRBV11-2 and J usage is TRBJ2-5; 9 bases agree with TRBD2. Germline CDR1 reads SGHAT; CDR2 reads FQNNGV. The CDR3 is made up of 15 amino acids. V dropped 8 bases and J dropped 2; count of bases not matched to a gene: 9. The CDR3 coding sequence is TGTGCCAGCTGTTTACGTAGCGGGGGACAAGAGACCCAGTACTTC. It is translated as CASCLRSGGQETQYF.

In DNA, the CDR3 is TGTGCCAGCAGTGAATGGGGGCGCGGCTACACCTTC. This codes for CASSEWGRGYTF. The chain carries TRBV6-1 and TRBJ1-2; D is perhaps TRBD1 (6 bases). This CDR3 is 12 amino acids long. Per germline, CDR1 MNHNS and CDR2 SASEGT. V gave up 2 bases and J gave up 8 bases, with 9 bases separating them.

This chain joins TRBV4-3 and TRBJ1-2, with 7 nucleotides matching TRBD1. Losses at the gene ends were 2 bases for V and 4 bases for J; bases not matched to a gene: 10. Per germline, CDR1 LGHNA and CDR2 YSLEER. The CDR3 runs 16 residues. The CDR3 region has the DNA TGCGCCAGCAGCCAAAAGGAGGGACAGACCCTCTATGGCTACACCTTC. It specifies CASSQKEGQTLYGYTF.

This sequence joins TRBV6-8 and TRBJ2-7, with TRBD2 identical over 8 bases. Looked up from germline, CDR1 is MNHGY and CDR2 is SAAAGT. The CDR3 runs to 17 residues. V shed 5 bases and J 5 bases; nucleotides not matched to a gene: 17. The CDR3 DNA reads as TGTGCCAGCAGTGTGGAGGCTAGCGGGCTCTGTGTCCACGAGCAGTACTTC. It yields the protein CASSVEASGLCVHEQYF.

This clone was counted between two and nine times. V gene TRBV11-2 combines with J gene TRBJ1-4; TRBD1 matches at 9 bases. Germline V gene data show CDR1 as SGHAT and CDR2 as FQNNGV. V lost 3 bases and J lost 5; bases outside the gene matches: 4. This CDR3 is built from 15 residues. DNA for the CDR3: TGTGCCAGCAGCTTGGCCGGGACAGGGAATGAAAAACTGTTTTTT. Its protein product is CASSLAGTGNEKLFF.

J is TRBJ2-3 and V is TRBV6-4; D not resolved. V lost 6 bases and J 1 base, leaving 11 bases between the germline ends. This CDR3 is 14 amino acids long. Looked up from germline, CDR1 is MRHNA and CDR2 is SNTAGT. In DNA, the CDR3 is TGTGCCAGCAGGATGAGGTGGGGCACAGATACGCAGTATTTT. Residues: CASRMRWGTDTQYF.

The chain uses TRBV5-1 and TRBJ2-7; TRBD2 aligns across 8 bases. J lost 0 bases, V lost 4 bases, and 21 bases had no gene match. The CDR3 has 20 amino acids. Germline lookup yields CDR1 SGHRS and CDR2 YFSETQ. This chain's CDR3 is CASSLSSLREGPLSSYEQYF. The CDR3 DNA sequence: TGCGCCAGCAGCCTCTCTAGCCTTCGGGAGGGCCCCTTAAGCTCCTACGAGCAGTACTTC.

V and J are TRBV4-3 and TRBJ2-7; 7 bases agree with TRBD2. J gave up 5 bases and V 6 bases, and 10 bases lay outside the gene matches. The CDR3 runs 14 residues. The V gene's germline CDR1 is LGHNA and CDR2 YSLEER. CDR3 in amino acids: CASSLTGTTDEQYF. For the CDR3, the DNA is TGCGCCAGCAGTCTTACCGGGACTACGGACGAGCAGTACTTC.

This clone was seen a handful of times. This chain uses TRBV19 with TRBJ1-2; perhaps TRBD1 as D (5 bases). This CDR3 is built from 13 residues. Germline V CDR1 and CDR2: LNHDA, SQIVND (reference sequence). Trimming took 3 bases from V and 0 from J, leaving 5 bases between them. The CDR3 here is CASSMDTNYGYTF. The CDR3 region has the DNA TGTGCCAGTAGTATGGACACTAACTATGGCTACACCTTC.

The rearrangement joins TRBV19 to TRBJ1-1; 7 bases match TRBD1. This CDR3 has 14 amino acids. From germline, CDR1 is LNHDA and CDR2 SQIVND (reference sequence). V was clipped by 5 bases and J by 5 bases; unmatched bases: 8. The CDR3 DNA reads TGTGCCAGTAGTCCCCAAGGGGGCGGGACTGAAGCTTTCTTT. This translates into CASSPQGGGTEAFF.

The chain employs TRBV19 and TRBJ2-1; 11 nucleotides match TRBD2. The length of the CDR3 is 18 residues. Germline CDR1 LNHDA, CDR2 SQIVND (reference sequence). V shed 1 base and J 7 bases; nucleotides not matched to a gene: 12. The CDR3 sequence: CASSIVAGGGGEWNEQFF. CDR3 DNA sequence: TGTGCCAGTAGTATAGTAGCGGGAGGGGGTGGTGAGTGGAATGAGCAGTTCTTC. Full variable domain (remainder filled in from reference TRBV19 and TRBJ2-1): DGGITQSPKYLFRKEGQNVTLSCEQNLNHDAMYWYRQDPGQGLRLIYYSQIVNDFQKGDIAEGYSVSREKKESFPLTVTSAQKNPTAFYLCASSIVAGGGGEWNEQFFGPGTRLTVL.

The chain recombines TRBV6-6 with TRBJ2-3, with TRBD2 as a possible D gene (6 bases). V was clipped by 6 bases and J by 0 bases, with 13 bases between them. This CDR3 contains 15 residues. CDR1 and CDR2 (germline): MNHNY, SVGAGI (reference sequence). The CDR3 here is CASRPGTSSTDTQYF. CDR3 DNA: TGTGCCAGCAGACCCGGGACTTCTAGCACAGATACGCAGTATTTT.

The chain employs TRBV7-8 and TRBJ2-7, with D possibly being TRBD2 (6 bases). V dropped 1 base and J dropped 4 bases, with 17 bases sitting between them. The CDR3 sequence is 16 residues long. Germline V lookup: CDR1 SGHVS, CDR2 FQNEAQ. The CDR3 DNA reads TGTGCCAGCAGCTTAGTGGAGGGTTCACCGGGTTACGAGCAGTACTTC. This translates into CASSLVEGSPGYEQYF.

The gene calls are TRBV11-3 and TRBJ2-7; 9 bases are a match to TRBD1. Germline values: CDR1 SGHNT, CDR2 YENEEA. V lost 3 bases to trimming and J lost 4 bases; unmatched junction nucleotides: 4. This CDR3 is built from 14 residues. CDR3 DNA sequence: TGTGCCAGCAGCTTCACAGGGGGCGGGTACGAGCAGTACTTC. It codes for CASSFTGGGYEQYF. Full variable domain (rest looked up from reference TRBV11-3 and TRBJ2-7): EAGVVQSPRYKIIEKKQPVAFWCNPISGHNTLYWYLQNLGQGPELLIRYENEEAVDDSQLPKDRFSAERLKGVDSTLKIQPAELGDSAVYLCASSFTGGGYEQYFGPGTRLTVT.

The V call is TRBV7-9, the J call TRBJ1-1; 11 positions match TRBD1. With V trimmed by 1 base and J by 5 bases, 9 bases remained unmatched. This CDR3 is 17 amino acids long. CDR1 is SEHNR, CDR2 FQNEAQ, per germline (reference sequence). The CDR3 DNA reads as TGTGCCAGCAGCTTAGGGGGGCGGGACAGGGGGAGTACTGAAGCTTTCTTT. Translated, it gives CASSLGGRDRGSTEAFF.